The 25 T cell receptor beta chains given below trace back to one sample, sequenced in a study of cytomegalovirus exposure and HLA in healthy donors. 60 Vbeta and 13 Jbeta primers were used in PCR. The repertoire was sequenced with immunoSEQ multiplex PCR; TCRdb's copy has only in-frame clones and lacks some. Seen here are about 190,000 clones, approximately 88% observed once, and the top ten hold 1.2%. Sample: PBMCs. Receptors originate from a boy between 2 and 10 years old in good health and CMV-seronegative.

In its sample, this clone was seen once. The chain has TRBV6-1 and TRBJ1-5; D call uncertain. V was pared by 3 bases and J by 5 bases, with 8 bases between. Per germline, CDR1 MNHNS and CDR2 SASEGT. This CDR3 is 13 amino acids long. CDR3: CASSDRSDQPQHF. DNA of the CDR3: TGTGCCAGCAGTGACAGAAGCGATCAGCCCCAGCATTTT.

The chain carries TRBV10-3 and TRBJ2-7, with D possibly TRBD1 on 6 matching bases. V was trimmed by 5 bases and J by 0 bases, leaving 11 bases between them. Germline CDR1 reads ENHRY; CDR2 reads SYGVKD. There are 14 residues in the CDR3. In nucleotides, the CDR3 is TGTGCCATCAGTAAGACAGGTAGCTCCTACGAGCAGTACGTC. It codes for CAISKTGSSYEQYV.

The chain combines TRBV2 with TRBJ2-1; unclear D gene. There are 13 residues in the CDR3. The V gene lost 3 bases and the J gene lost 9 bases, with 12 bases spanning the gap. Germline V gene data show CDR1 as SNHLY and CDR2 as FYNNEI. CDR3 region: CASSDFGSVEQFF. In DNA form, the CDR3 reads TGTGCCAGCAGTGACTTTGGTTCGGTTGAGCAGTTCTTC.

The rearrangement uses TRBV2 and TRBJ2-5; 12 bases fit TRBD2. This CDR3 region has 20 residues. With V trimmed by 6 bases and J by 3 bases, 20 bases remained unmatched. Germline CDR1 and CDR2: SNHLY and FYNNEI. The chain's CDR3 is CASRGPSGGANPAPKETQYF. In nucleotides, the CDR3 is TGTGCCAGCAGGGGTCCTAGCGGGGGGGCGAACCCTGCCCCCAAAGAGACCCAGTACTTC.

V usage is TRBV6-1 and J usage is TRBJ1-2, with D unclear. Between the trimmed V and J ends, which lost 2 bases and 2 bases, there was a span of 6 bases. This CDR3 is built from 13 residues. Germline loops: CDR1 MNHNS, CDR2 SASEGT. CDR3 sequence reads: CASSEQRNYGYTF. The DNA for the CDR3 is TGTGCCAGCAGTGAACAGAGGAACTATGGCTACACCTTC.

Written as DNA, the CDR3 is TGTGCCAGCAGTTCCCACCGGGGGACTAGCGGGGGCAATGAGCAGTTCTTC. Encoded protein: CASSSHRGTSGGNEQFF. The rearrangement joins TRBV28 to TRBJ2-1, with TRBD2 matching over 14 bases. J gave up 6 bases and V 4 bases, and 8 bases lay outside the gene matches. There are 17 residues in the CDR3. CDR1 is MDHEN and CDR2 is SYDVKM in the germline V gene.

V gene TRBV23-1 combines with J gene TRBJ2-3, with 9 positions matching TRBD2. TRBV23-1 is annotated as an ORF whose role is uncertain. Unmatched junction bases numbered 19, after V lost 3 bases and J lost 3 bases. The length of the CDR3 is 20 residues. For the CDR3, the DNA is TGCGCCAGCAGTCACAGGGGCTTAGCGGGAGTTGGACGGAAGACAGATACGCAGTATTTT. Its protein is CASSHRGLAGVGRKTDTQYF.

The chain's CDR3 is CSVDLGLAGLDEQFF. CDR3 sequence (DNA): TGCAGCGTTGACCTGGGCCTAGCGGGACTGGATGAGCAGTTCTTC. The gene calls are TRBV29-1 and TRBJ2-1; TRBD2 aligns across 9 bases. In germline, CDR1 is SQVTM, CDR2 ANQGSEA. This CDR3 contains 15 residues. The J segment lost 8 bases and the V segment lost 3 bases, leaving 11 bases of the junction unmatched.

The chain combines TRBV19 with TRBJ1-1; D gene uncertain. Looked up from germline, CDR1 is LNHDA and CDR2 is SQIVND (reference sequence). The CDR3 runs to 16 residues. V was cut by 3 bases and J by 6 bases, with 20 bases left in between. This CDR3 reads CASSIFIRGFGSEAFF. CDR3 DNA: TGTGCCAGTAGTATTTTTATCCGGGGATTCGGTTCTGAAGCTTTCTTT. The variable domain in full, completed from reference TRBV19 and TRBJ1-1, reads DGGITQSPKYLFRKEGQNVTLSCEQNLNHDAMYWYRQDPGQGLRLIYYSQIVNDFQKGDIAEGYSVSREKKESFPLTVTSAQKNPTAFYLCASSIFIRGFGSEAFFGQGTRLTVV.

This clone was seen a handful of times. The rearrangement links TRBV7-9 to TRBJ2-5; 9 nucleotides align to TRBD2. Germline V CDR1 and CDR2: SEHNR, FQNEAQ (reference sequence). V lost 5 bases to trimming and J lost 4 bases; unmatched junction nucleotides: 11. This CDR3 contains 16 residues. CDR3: CASSPRSSGILETQYF. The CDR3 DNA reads TGTGCCAGCAGCCCCCGGTCTAGCGGGATTTTAGAGACCCAGTACTTC.

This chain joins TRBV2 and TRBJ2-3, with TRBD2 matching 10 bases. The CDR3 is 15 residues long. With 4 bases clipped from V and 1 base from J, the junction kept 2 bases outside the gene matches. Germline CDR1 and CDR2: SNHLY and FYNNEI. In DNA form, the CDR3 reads TGTGCCAGCAGTGGGACTAGCGGTCGCACAGATACGCAGTATTTT. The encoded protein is CASSGTSGRTDTQYF.

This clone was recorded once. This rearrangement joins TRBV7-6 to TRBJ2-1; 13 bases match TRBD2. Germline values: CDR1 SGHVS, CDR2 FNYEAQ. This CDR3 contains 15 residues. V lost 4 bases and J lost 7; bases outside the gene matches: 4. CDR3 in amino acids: CASSSEGLAGNEQFF. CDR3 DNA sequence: TGTGCCAGCAGCTCCGAGGGACTAGCGGGAAATGAGCAGTTCTTC.

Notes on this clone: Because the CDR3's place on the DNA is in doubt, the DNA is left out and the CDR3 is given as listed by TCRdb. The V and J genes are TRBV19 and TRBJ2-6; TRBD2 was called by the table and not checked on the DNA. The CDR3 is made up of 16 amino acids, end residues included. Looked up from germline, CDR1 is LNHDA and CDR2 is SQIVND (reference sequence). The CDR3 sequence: CASTSGGLSGANVLTF.

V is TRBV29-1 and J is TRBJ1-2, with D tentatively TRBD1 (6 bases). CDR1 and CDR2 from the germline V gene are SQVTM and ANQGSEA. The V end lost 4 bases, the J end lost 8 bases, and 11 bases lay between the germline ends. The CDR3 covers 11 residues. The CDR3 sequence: CSVVWGQGYTF. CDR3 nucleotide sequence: TGCAGCGTTGTTTGGGGGCAGGGCTACACCTTC.

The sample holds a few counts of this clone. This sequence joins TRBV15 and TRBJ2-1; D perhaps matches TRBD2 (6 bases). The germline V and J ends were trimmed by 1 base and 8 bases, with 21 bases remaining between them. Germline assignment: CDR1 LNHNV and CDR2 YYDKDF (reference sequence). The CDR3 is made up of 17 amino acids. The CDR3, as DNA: TGTGCCACCAGCAGAGCGGGGTGGAGGGGAGTAACGCATGAGCAGTTCTTC. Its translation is CATSRAGWRGVTHEQFF.

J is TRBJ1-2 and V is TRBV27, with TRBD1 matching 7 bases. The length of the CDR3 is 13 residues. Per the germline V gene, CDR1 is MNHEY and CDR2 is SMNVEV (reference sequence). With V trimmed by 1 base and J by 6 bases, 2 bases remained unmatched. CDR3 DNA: TGTGCCAGCAGTTTATACAGGGGTGATGGCTACACCTTC. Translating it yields CASSLYRGDGYTF.

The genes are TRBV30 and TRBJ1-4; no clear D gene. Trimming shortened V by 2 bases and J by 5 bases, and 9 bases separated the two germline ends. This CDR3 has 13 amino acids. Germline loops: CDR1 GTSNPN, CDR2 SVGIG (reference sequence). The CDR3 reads CAWSILQNEKLFF. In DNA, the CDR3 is TGTGCCTGGAGTATCTTACAGAATGAAAAACTGTTTTTT.

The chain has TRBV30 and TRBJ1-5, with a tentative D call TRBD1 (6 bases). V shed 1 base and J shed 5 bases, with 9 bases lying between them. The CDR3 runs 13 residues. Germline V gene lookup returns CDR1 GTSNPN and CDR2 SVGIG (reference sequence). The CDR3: CAWSGTGHQPQHF. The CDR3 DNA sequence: TGTGCCTGGAGTGGAACAGGGCATCAGCCCCAGCATTTT. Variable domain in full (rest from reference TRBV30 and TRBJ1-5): SQTIHQWPATLVQPVGSPLSLECTVEGTSNPNLYWYRQAAGRGLQLLFYSVGIGQISSEVPQNLSASRPQDRQFILSSKKLLLSDSGFYLCAWSGTGHQPQHFGDGTRLSIL.

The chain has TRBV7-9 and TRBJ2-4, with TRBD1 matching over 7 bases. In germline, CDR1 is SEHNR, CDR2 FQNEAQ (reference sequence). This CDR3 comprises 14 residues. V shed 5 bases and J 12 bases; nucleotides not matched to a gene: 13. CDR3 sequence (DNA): TGTGCCAGCAGCAGGCTCGAAGCTTGGGACAGTCAGTACTTC. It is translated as CASSRLEAWDSQYF.

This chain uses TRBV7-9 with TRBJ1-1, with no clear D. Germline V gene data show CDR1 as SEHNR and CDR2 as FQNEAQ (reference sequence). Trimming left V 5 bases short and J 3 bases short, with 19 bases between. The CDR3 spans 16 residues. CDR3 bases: TGTGCCAGCAGCCAGATGGACCGCCGGGAGGACACTGAAGCTTTCTTT. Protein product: CASSQMDRREDTEAFF.

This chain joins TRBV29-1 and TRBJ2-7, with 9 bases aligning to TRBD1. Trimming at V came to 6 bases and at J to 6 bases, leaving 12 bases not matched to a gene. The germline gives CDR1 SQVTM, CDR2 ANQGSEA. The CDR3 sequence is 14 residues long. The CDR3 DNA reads TGCAGCGTGGGCCCGACAGGGGGGGTACTCGAGCAGTACTTC. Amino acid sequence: CSVGPTGGVLEQYF.

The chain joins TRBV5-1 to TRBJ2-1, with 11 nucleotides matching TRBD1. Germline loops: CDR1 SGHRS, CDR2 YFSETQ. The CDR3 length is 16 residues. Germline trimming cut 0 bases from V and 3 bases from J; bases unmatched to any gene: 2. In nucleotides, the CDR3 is TGCGCCAGCAGCTTGGGTGGGACAGGGGGCTACAATGAGCAGTTCTTC. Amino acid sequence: CASSLGGTGGYNEQFF. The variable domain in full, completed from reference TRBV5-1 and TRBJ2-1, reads KAGVTQTPRYLIKTRGQQVTLSCSPISGHRSVSWYQQTPGQGLQFLFEYFSETQRNKGNFPGRFSGRQFSNSRSEMNVSTLELGDSALYLCASSLGGTGGYNEQFFGPGTRLTVL.

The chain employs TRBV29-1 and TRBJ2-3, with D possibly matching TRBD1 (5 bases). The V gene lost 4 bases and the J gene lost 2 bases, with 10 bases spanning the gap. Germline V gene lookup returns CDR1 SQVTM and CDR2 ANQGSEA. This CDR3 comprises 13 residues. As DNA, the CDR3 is TGCAGCGTTGTAGGCAGGGTCACAGATACGCAGTATTTT. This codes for CSVVGRVTDTQYF.

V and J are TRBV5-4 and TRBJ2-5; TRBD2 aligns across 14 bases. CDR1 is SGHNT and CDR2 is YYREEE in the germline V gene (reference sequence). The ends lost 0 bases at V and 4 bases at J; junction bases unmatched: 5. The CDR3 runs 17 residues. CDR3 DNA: TGTGCCAGCAGCTTGGGATCTGGGACTAGCGGGAGAGAGACCCAGTACTTC. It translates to CASSLGSGTSGRETQYF.

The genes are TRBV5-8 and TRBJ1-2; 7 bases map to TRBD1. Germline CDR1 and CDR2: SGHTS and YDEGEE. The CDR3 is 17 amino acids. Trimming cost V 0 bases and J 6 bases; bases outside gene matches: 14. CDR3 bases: TGTGCCAGCAGCTTGGGATCGAGCCCAGGGGGGTTAGATGGCTACACCTTC. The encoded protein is CASSLGSSPGGLDGYTF.